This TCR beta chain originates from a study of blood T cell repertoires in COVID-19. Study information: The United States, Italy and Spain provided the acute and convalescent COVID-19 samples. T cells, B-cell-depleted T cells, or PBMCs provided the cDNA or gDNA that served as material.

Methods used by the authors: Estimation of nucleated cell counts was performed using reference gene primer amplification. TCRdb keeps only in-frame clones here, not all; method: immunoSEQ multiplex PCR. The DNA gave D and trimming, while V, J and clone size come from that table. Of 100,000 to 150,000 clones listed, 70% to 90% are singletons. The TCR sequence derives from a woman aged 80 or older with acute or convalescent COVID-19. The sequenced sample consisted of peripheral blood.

The CDR3 sequence is CASSTTGQAFYGYTF. The CDR3 DNA reads TGTGCCAGTAGTACCACAGGACAGGCCTTCTATGGCTACACCTTC. This chain joins TRBV19 and TRBJ1-2, with 7 bases matching TRBD1. CDR3 length: 15 residues. Trimming cost V 4 bases and J 4 bases; bases outside gene matches: 9. Looked up from germline, CDR1 is LNHDA and CDR2 is SQIVND (reference sequence).